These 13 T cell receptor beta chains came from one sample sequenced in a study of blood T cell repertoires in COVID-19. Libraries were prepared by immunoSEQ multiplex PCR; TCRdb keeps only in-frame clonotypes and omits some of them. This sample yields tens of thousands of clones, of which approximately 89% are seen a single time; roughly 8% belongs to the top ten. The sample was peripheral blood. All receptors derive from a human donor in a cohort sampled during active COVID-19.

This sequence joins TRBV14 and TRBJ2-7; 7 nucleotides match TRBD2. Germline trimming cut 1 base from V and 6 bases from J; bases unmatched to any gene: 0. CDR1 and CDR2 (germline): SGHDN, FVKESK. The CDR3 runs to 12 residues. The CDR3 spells CASSQVAGEQYF. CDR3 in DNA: TGTGCCAGCAGCCAAGTAGCGGGCGAGCAGTACTTC.

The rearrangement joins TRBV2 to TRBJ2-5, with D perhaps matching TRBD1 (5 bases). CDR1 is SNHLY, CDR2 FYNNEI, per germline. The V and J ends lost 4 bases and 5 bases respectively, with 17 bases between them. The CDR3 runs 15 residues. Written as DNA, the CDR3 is TGTGCCAGCAGTGGAAGTCGGCAGGGTCTTGAGACCCAGTACTTC. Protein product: CASSGSRQGLETQYF.

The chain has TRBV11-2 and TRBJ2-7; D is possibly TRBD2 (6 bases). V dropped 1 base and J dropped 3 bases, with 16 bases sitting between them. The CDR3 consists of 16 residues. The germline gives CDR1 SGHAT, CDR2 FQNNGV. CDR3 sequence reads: CASSLGRGGANYEQYF. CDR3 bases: TGTGCCAGCAGCTTAGGTCGGGGCGGGGCGAACTACGAGCAGTACTTC.

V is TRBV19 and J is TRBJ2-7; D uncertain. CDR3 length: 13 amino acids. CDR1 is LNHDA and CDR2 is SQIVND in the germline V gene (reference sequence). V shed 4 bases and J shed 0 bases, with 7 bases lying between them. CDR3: CASSTSVSYEQYF. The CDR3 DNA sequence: TGTGCCAGTAGTACCAGCGTCTCCTACGAGCAGTACTTC.

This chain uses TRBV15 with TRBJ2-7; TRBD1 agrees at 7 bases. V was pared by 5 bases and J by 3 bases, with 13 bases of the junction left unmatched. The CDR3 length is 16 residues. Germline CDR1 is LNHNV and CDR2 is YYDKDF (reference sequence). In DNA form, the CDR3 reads TGTGCCACCAGCGCCGGTCCGGGACAGTTGAACTACGAGCAGTACTTC. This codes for CATSAGPGQLNYEQYF. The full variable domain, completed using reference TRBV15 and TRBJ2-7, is DAMVIQNPRYQVTQFGKPVTLSCSQTLNHNVMYWYQQKSSQAPKLLFHYYDKDFNNEADTPDNFQSRRPNTSFCFLDIRSPGLGDTAMYLCATSAGPGQLNYEQYFGPGTRLTVT.

The CDR3 DNA sequence: TGCGCCAGCAGCCCTGAGGGCCTTAACTATGGCTACACCTTC. Its translation: CASSPEGLNYGYTF. The genes are TRBV5-1 and TRBJ1-2; D ambiguous. Between the trimmed V and J ends, which lost 4 bases and 1 base, there was a span of 11 bases. This CDR3 is 14 amino acids long. Germline V gene data show CDR1 as SGHRS and CDR2 as YFSETQ.

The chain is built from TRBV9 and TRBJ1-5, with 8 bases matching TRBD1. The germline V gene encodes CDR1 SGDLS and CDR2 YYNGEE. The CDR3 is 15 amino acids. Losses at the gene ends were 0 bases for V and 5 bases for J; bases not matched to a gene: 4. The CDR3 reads CASSVGVTGDQPQHF. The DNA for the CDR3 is TGTGCCAGCAGCGTAGGGGTGACAGGGGATCAGCCCCAGCATTTT.

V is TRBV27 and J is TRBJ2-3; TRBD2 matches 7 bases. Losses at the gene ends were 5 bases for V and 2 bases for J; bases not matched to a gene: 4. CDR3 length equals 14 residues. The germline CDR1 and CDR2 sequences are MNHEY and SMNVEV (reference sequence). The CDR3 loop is CASSPGLLTDTQYF. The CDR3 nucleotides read TGTGCCAGCAGTCCGGGACTACTCACAGATACGCAGTATTTT.

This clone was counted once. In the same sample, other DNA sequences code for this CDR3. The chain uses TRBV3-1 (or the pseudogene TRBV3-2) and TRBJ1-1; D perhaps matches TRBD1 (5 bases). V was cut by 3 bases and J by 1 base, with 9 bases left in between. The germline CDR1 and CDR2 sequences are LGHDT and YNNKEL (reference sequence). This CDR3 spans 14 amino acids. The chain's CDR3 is CASSQGQGNTEAFF. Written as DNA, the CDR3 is TGTGCCAGCAGCCAGGGTCAGGGGAACACTGAAGCTTTCTTT.

CDR3 protein: CAIGPRESGNQPQHF. CDR3 in DNA: TGTGCCATCGGTCCAAGGGAGAGTGGCAATCAGCCCCAGCATTTT. V and J are TRBV19 and TRBJ1-5, with D hard to call. The CDR3 length is 15 residues. Germline V gene lookup returns CDR1 LNHDA and CDR2 SQIVND (reference sequence). Trimming removed 10 bases from V and 2 bases from J, with 18 bases in between.

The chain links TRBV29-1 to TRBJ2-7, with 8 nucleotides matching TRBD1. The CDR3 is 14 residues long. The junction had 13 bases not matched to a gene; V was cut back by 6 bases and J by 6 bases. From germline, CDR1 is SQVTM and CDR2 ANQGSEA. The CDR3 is CSVQDRDPLGEQYF. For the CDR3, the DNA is TGCAGCGTGCAGGACAGGGATCCTCTTGGCGAGCAGTACTTC.

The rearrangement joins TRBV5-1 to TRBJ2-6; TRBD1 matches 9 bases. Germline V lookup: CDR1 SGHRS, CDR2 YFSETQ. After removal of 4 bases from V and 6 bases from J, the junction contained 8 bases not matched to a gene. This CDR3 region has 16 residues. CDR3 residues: CASSPGQGPEANVLTF. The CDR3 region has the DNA TGCGCCAGCAGCCCGGGACAGGGTCCTGAGGCCAACGTCCTGACTTTC.

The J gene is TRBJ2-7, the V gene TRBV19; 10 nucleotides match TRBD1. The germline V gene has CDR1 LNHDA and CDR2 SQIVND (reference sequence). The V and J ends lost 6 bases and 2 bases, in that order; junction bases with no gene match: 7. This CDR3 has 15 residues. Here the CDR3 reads CASSQGDRGPYEQYF. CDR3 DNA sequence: TGTGCCAGTAGCCAGGGGGACAGGGGACCCTACGAGCAGTACTTC.